A selection of T cell receptor beta chains follows, all from one sample in a study of cytomegalovirus exposure and HLA in healthy donors. Assay: immunoSEQ multiplex PCR; the TCRdb copy retains only in-frame clones and omits some. The table shows about 150,000 clones, with around 80% occurring only once. Material for sequencing was PBMCs. The receptors stem from a man aged 35-49 years in good health and CMV-seropositive. Each CDR3 is given with its conserved first and last residue. The D gene is left open where the match is weak. Size is stated for part of the rows, as once, few or many counts, or as a class when the clone is expanded.

abundance | j_gene | d_gene | v_gene | CDR3aa | CDR3nt
. | TRBJ2-7 | TRBD1 | TRBV29-1 | CSVTGTVAYEQYF | TGCAGCGTGACCGGGACAGTAGCCTACGAGCAGTACTTC
. | TRBJ2-7 | . | TRBV30 | CAWSASRGLQYF | TGTGCCTGGAGTGCCTCAAGGGGATTGCAGTACTTC
. | TRBJ2-3 | TRBD2 | TRBV6-7 | CASKTSGRSVSTDTQYF | TGTGCCAGTAAGACTAGCGGGAGGTCGGTTAGCACAGATACGCAGTATTTT
once | TRBJ2-7 | . | TRBV7-8 | CASSPLTTYEQYF | TGTGCCAGCAGCCCCTTGACTACCTACGAGCAGTACTTC
. | TRBJ2-7 | . | TRBV10-1 | CASSESGTSYEQYF | TGCGCCAGCAGTGAGTCGGGGACTTCTTACGAGCAGTACTTC
. | TRBJ2-3 | . | TRBV27 | CASSLEKRIGTDTQYF | TGTGCCAGCAGTTTAGAGAAGCGTATCGGCACAGATACGCAGTATTTT
. | TRBJ2-1 | TRBD1 | TRBV9 | CASSASGTGNHEQFF | TGTGCCAGCAGCGCCTCCGGGACAGGGAACCATGAGCAGTTCTTC
few | TRBJ2-7 | . | TRBV19 | CASSIDDFSYEQYF | TGTGCCAGTAGTATAGACGACTTCTCCTACGAGCAGTACTTC
. | TRBJ1-1 | . | TRBV27 | CASSPTWSGTEAFF | TGTGCCAGCAGCCCCACCTGGAGTGGCACTGAAGCTTTCTTT
. | TRBJ2-7 | . | TRBV6-5 | CASSGARIRSYEQYF | TGTGCCAGCAGTGGGGCGAGGATTAGGTCCTACGAGCAGTACTTC
few | TRBJ2-2 | . | TRBV29-1 | CSVTLRESVYTGELFF | TGCAGCGTTACTTTGAGGGAATCGGTGTACACCGGGGAGCTGTTTTTT
. | TRBJ2-7 | . | TRBV4-2 | CASSQGYGGLSYEQYF | TGTGCCAGCAGCCAAGGATACGGCGGACTCTCCTACGAGCAGTACTTC
. | TRBJ2-1 | . | TRBV11-3 | CASSLGRNRQFF | TGTGCCAGCAGCTTAGGGAGAAATAGGCAGTTCTTC
. | TRBJ1-5 | TRBD1 | TRBV5-1 | CASSLAGTGSQPQHF | TGCGCCAGCAGCTTGGCCGGGACAGGGAGTCAGCCCCAGCATTTT
. | TRBJ2-5 | TRBD2 | TRBV19 | CASSASREGGTQYF | TGTGCCAGTAGTGCCAGCCGGGAGGGCGGGACCCAGTACTTC
. | TRBJ1-2 | . | TRBV15 | CATSRDRAGSGYTF | TGTGCCACCAGCAGAGATCGGGCGGGGAGCGGCTACACCTTC